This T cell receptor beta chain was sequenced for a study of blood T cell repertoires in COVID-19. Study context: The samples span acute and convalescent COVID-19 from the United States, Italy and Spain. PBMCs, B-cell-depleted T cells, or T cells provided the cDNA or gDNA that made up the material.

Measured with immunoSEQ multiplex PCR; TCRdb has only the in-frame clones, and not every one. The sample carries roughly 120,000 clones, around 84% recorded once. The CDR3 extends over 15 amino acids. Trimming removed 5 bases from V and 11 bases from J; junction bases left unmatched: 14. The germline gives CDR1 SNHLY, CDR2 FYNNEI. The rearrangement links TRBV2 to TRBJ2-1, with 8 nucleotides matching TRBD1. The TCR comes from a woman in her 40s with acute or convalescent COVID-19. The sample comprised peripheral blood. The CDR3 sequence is CASSLEGQGTEKQFF. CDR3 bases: TGTGCCAGCAGTCTAGAAGGACAGGGTACGGAAAAGCAGTTCTTC.